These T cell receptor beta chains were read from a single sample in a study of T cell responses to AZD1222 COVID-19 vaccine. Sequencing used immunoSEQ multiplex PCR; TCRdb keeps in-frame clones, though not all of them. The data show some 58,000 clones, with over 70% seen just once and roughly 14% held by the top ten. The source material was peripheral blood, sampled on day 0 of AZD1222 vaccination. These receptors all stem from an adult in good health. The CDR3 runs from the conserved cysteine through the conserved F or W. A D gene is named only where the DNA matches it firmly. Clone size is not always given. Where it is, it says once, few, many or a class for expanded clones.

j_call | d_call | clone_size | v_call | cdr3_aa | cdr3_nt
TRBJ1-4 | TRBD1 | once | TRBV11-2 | CASSPTGVATNEKLFF | TGTGCCAGCAGCCCCACAGGGGTTGCAACTAATGAAAAACTGTTTTTT
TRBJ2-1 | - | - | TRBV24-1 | CATSDHREVGTEQFF | TGTGCCACCAGTGACCACAGGGAGGTGGGCACCGAGCAGTTCTTC
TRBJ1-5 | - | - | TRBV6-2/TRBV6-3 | CASSLSGGGGNQPQHF | TGTGCCAGCAGTCTCTCGGGAGGGGGGGGCAATCAGCCCCAGCATTTT
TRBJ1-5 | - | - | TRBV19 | CASSIGRGPSNQPQHF | TGTGCCAGTAGTATTGGCAGGGGCCCCAGCAATCAGCCCCAGCATTTT
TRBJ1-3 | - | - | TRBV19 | CASSITPRGSGNTIYF | TGTGCCAGTAGTATAACTCCCAGGGGCTCTGGAAACACCATATATTTT
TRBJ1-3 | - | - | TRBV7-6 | CASSSAYRAGNTIYF | TGTGCCAGCAGCTCGGCCTACAGGGCTGGAAACACCATATATTTT
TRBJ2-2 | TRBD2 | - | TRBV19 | CASKRLAGDNGELFF | TGTGCCAGTAAAAGACTAGCGGGAGATAACGGGGAGCTGTTTTTT
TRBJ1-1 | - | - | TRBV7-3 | CASSFDGSEGTEAFF | TGTGCCAGCAGCTTCGACGGCAGTGAAGGGACTGAAGCTTTCTTT
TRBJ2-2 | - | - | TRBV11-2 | CASSPSGPNTGELFF | TGTGCCAGCAGCCCCAGCGGGCCGAACACCGGGGAGCTGTTTTTT
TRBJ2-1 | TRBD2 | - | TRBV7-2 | CASSQLAGGTVEQFF | TGTGCCAGCAGCCAACTAGCGGGAGGTACAGTTGAGCAGTTCTTC
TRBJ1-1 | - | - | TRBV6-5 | CASSFGPGAEAFF | TGTGCCAGCAGTTTCGGACCCGGGGCTGAAGCTTTCTTT
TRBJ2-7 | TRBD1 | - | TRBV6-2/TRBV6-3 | CASSLGTGIYEQYF | TGTGCCAGCAGTTTGGGGACAGGGATCTACGAGCAGTACTTC
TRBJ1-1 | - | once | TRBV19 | CASMGRGHGANTEAFF | TGTGCCAGTATGGGGCGGGGGCACGGCGCGAACACTGAAGCTTTCTTT
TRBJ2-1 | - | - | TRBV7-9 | CASSPKTSEQFF | TGTGCCAGCAGCCCAAAGACATCTGAGCAGTTCTTC
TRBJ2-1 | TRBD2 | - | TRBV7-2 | CASSLARGTSGSKTYNEQFF | TGTGCCAGCAGCTTAGCCCGGGGGACTAGCGGGAGTAAAACCTACAATGAGCAGTTCTTC
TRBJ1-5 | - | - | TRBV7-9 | CASSRDGRNQPQHF | TGTGCCAGCAGCCGGGACGGCCGAAATCAGCCCCAGCATTTT
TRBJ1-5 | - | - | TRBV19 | CASSIYAQPQHF | TGTGCCAGTAGTATATATGCCCAGCCCCAGCATTTT
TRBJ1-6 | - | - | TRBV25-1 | CASSVGRGARDNSPLHF | TGTGCCAGCAGTGTTGGCCGGGGAGCTCGAGATAATTCACCCCTCCACTTT
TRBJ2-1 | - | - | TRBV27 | CASSLSPPGSQSSYNEQFF | TGTGCCAGCAGTTTATCACCCCCCGGCTCCCAGAGCTCCTACAATGAGCAGTTCTTC
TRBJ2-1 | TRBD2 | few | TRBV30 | CAWRAGTSRYNEQFF | TGTGCCTGGAGGGCCGGGACTAGTCGCTACAATGAGCAGTTCTTC
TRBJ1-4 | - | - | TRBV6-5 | CASSLLWKEDEKLFF | TGTGCCAGCAGCCTGTTATGGAAGGAAGATGAAAAACTGTTTTTT
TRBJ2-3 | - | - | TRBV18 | CASSPPQGSTDTQYF | TGTGCCAGCTCACCACCGCAGGGGAGCACAGATACGCAGTATTTT
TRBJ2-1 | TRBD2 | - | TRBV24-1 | CATSDLGGESYNEQFF | TGTGCCACCAGTGATTTGGGGGGGGAATCATACAATGAGCAGTTCTTC
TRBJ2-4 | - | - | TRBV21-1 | CASSTARDIDGIQYF | TGTGCCAGCAGCACGGCCCGGGACATAGACGGGATTCAGTACTTC
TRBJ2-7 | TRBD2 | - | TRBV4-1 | CASSPMGLAGLSTYEQYF | TGCGCCAGCAGCCCGATGGGACTAGCGGGACTGTCAACCTACGAGCAGTACTTC
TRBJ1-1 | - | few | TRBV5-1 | CASSNNQDTEAFF | TGCGCCAGCAGCAATAATCAAGACACTGAAGCTTTCTTT
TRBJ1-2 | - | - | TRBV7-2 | CASSSGVGYGYTF | TGTGCCAGCAGCTCCGGAGTAGGGTATGGCTACACCTTC
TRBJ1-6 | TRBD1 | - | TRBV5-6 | CASSFRDRASPLHF | TGTGCCAGCAGCTTCCGGGACAGGGCTTCACCCCTCCACTTT
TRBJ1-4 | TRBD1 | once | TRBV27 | CASSPLTGAGEKLFF | TGTGCCAGCAGTCCCCTGACAGGGGCAGGGGAAAAACTGTTTTTT
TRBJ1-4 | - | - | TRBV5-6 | CASSFYSGAGNEKLFF | TGTGCCAGCAGCTTTTACTCGGGGGCTGGCAATGAAAAACTGTTTTTT
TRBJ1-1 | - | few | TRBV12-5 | CASGFQTTDLNTEAFF | TGTGCTAGTGGTTTCCAAACGACAGATTTGAACACTGAAGCTTTCTTT
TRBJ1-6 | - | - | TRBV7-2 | CASRLDPNSPLHF | TGTGCCAGCAGACTGGACCCAAATTCACCCCTCCACTTT
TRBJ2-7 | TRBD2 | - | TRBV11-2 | CASSLPRDYRHF | TGTGCCAGCAGCTTACCCCGGGACTATAGGCATTTC
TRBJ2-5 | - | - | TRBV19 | CASSMIGLTETQYF | TGTGCCAGTAGTATGATTGGACTAACAGAGACCCAGTACTTC
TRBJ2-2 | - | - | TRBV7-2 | CASRNQGYTGELFF | TGTGCCAGCAGAAACCAGGGTTACACCGGGGAGCTGTTTTTT
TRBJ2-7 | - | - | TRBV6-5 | CASTNGGEQYF | TGTGCCAGCACAAATGGTGGGGAGCAGTACTTC
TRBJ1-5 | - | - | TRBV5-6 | CASSLGFGDGNQPQHF | TGTGCCAGCAGCTTGGGATTCGGGGACGGCAATCAGCCCCAGCATTTT
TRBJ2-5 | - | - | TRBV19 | CASSTRASQETQYF | TGTGCCAGTAGTACAAGGGCCTCCCAAGAGACCCAGTACTTC
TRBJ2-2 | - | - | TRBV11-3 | CASSVGGGGGRGTGELFF | TGTGCCAGCAGCGTAGGAGGGGGGGGAGGGCGCGGCACCGGGGAGCTGTTTTTT
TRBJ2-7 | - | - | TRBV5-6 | CASSLGASFYEQYF | TGTGCCAGCAGCTTGGGGGCTAGTTTCTACGAGCAGTACTTC
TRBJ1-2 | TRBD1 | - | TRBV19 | CASSADRDHYGYTF | TGTGCCAGTAGTGCTGACAGGGACCACTATGGCTACACCTTC
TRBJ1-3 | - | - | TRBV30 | CAWSPKTGTGNTIYF | TGTGCCTGGAGTCCCAAGACAGGAACTGGAAACACCATATATTTT
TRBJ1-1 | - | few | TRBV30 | CAWTGGAGATEAFF | TGTGCCTGGACTGGGGGGGCAGGGGCCACTGAAGCTTTCTTT
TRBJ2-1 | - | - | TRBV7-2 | CASSWVGRGSYNEQFF | TGTGCCAGCAGCTGGGTCGGGAGAGGCAGCTACAATGAGCAGTTCTTC
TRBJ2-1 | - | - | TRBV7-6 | CASSLNSGYNEQFF | TGTGCCAGCAGCTTAAACAGCGGGTACAATGAGCAGTTCTTC
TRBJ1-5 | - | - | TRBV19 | CASRATQENQPQHF | TGTGCCAGTAGGGCGACTCAGGAGAATCAGCCCCAGCATTTT
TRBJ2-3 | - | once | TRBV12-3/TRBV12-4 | CASSSLDTQYF | TGTGCCAGCAGTTCCCTGGATACGCAGTATTTT
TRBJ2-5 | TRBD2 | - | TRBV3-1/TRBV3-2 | CASSQGVTSEKETQYF | TGTGCCAGCAGCCAAGGCGTGACTAGCGAGAAAGAGACCCAGTACTTC